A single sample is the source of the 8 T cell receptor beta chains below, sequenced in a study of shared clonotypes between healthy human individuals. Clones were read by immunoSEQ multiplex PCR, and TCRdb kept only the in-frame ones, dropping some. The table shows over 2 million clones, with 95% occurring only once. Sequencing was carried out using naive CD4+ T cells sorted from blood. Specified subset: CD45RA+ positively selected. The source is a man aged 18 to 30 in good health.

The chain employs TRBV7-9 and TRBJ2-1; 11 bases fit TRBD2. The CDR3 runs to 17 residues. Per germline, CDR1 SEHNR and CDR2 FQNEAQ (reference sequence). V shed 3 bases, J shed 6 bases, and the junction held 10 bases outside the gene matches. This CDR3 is CASSLEASGRRGNEQFF. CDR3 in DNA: TGTGCCAGCAGCTTGGAGGCTAGCGGGAGGAGGGGCAATGAGCAGTTCTTC.

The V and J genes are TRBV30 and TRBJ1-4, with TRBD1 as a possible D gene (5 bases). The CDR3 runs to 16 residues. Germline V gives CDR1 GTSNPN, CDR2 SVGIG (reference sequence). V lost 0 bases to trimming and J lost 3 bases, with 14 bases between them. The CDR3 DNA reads TGTGCCTGGAGTGTACGCTCGAGGGGTTCTAATGAAAAACTGTTTTTT. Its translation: CAWSVRSRGSNEKLFF.

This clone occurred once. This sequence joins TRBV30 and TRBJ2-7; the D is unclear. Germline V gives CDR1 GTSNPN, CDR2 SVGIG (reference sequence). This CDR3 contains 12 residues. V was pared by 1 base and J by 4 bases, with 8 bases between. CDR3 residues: CAWSATRYEQYF. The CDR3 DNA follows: TGTGCCTGGAGTGCCACACGATACGAGCAGTACTTC.

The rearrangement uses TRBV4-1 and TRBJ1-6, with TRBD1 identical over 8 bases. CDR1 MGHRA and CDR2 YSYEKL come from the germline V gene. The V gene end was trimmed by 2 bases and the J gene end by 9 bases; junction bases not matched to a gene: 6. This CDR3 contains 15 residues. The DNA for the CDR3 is TGCGCCAGCAGCCAACCCCGGGACAGGATTTCACCCCTCCACTTT. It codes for CASSQPRDRISPLHF.

The chain's CDR3 is CASSIKGRSSYNEQFF. DNA for the CDR3: TGTGCCAGTAGTATAAAGGGGAGGAGCTCCTACAATGAGCAGTTCTTC. The chain combines TRBV19 with TRBJ2-1; tentative D call: TRBD2 (6 bases). This CDR3 comprises 16 residues. Trimming left V 2 bases short and J 0 bases short, with 11 bases between. From germline, CDR1 is LNHDA and CDR2 SQIVND (reference sequence).

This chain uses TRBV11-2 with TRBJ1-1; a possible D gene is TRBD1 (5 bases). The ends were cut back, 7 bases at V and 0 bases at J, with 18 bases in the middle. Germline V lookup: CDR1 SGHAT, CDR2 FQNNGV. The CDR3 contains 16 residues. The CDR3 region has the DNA TGTGCCAGCACCCCGGGGGTCCAGGGCATGAACACTGAAGCTTTCTTT. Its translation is CASTPGVQGMNTEAFF.

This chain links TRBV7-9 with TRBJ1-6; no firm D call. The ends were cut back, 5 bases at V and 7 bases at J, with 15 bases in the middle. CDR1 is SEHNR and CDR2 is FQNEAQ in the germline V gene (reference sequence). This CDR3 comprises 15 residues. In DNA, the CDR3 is TGTGCCAGCAGCCATTTCGTTTCTGGGAATTCACCCCTCCACTTT. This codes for CASSHFVSGNSPLHF.

In nucleotides, the CDR3 is TGCAGCGTTGTTTCTGGGAGAGAGACCCAGTACTTC. It codes for CSVVSGRETQYF. J is TRBJ2-5 and V is TRBV29-1; possibly TRBD2 for D (5 bases). The V end was cut by 4 bases, the J end by 4 bases, with 10 bases between. Germline CDR1 SQVTM, CDR2 ANQGSEA. This CDR3 spans 12 amino acids.